This record concerns one T cell receptor beta chain sequence. Those enrolled in Seattle joined during active infection and were followed longitudinally afterward. In the original workflow: Amplified reference gene primers provided the basis for estimating nucleated cell counts. Assay used: immunoSEQ multiplex PCR; TCRdb lists only in-frame clones, some missing. V, J and clone size reflect that table, while D and trimming were determined from the DNA. The sample carries some 260,000 clones, approximately 89% recorded once. Germline CDR1 and CDR2: SGHNT and YENEEA. The CDR3 is 14 residues long. J lost 4 bases, V lost 5 bases, and 3 bases had no gene match. This record belongs to a study of blood T cell repertoires in COVID-19. Looking at the study overall: Sites in the United States, Italy and Spain provided acute and convalescent COVID-19 samples. From T cells, B-cell-depleted T cells, or PBMCs came the material, which was cDNA or gDNA.

V and J are TRBV11-3 and TRBJ2-7; 12 bases are a match to TRBD2. This TCR derives from a woman between 65 and 79 years old with COVID-19, enrolled during active disease. The sequencing input was peripheral blood. CDR3 nucleotide sequence: TGTGCCAGCAGCCGACTAGCGGGAGTGTACGAGCAGTACTTC. Encoded protein: CASSRLAGVYEQYF.